The 21 T cell receptor beta chains listed next were all sequenced from one sample in a study of long-term antiretroviral therapy in people with HIV. Sequencing used immunoSEQ v3.0 at survey level. Method: immunoSEQ multiplex PCR; TCRdb's copy keeps in-frame clones and lacks some. The sample records tens of thousands of clones, over 65% being singletons. The sample in question was unsorted PBMCs, obtained roughly 4.8 years after starting antiretroviral therapy. These receptors all come from a man aged 40-49 years with HIV.

The J gene is TRBJ1-5, the V gene TRBV19; D perhaps matches TRBD1 (6 bases). Trimming removed 10 bases at V and 7 bases at J, with 20 bases between. The germline V gene encodes CDR1 LNHDA and CDR2 SQIVND (reference sequence). The CDR3 length is 14 residues. The CDR3 reads CATKDGGRRQPQHF. The DNA of the CDR3 is TGTGCCACCAAGGACGGGGGGCGCCGGCAGCCCCAGCATTTT.

This clone appeared a few times. V gene TRBV7-9 combines with J gene TRBJ2-7, with D possibly being TRBD1 or TRBD2 (5 bases each). Per the germline V gene, CDR1 is SEHNR and CDR2 is FQNEAQ (reference sequence). Trimming took off 8 bases at V and 5 bases at J, with 16 bases between the two ends. The CDR3 has 13 residues. CDR3 sequence reads: CASGTPDRNEQYF. The CDR3 DNA follows: TGTGCCAGCGGGACCCCCGATAGGAACGAGCAGTACTTC.

The chain employs TRBV27 and TRBJ1-6, with D uncertain. V was trimmed by 5 bases and J by 0 bases, leaving 8 bases between them. This CDR3 spans 15 amino acids. The germline V gene has CDR1 MNHEY and CDR2 SMNVEV (reference sequence). Written as DNA, the CDR3 is TGTGCCAGCAGTCCCGAGAGCTCCTATAATTCACCCCTCCACTTT. This translates into CASSPESSYNSPLHF.

The chain carries TRBV30 and TRBJ2-5; D might be TRBD1 (6 bases). There are 14 residues in the CDR3. V was trimmed by 4 bases and J by 2 bases, leaving 14 bases between them. Germline CDR1 is GTSNPN and CDR2 is SVGIG (reference sequence). The CDR3, as DNA: TGTGCCTGGAATCCTCAAGGGGGTCAAGAGACCCAGTACTTC. Its protein product is CAWNPQGGQETQYF.

The chain recombines TRBV4-1 with TRBJ1-2; no clear D. The CDR3 runs to 15 residues. Trimming took off 0 bases at V and 3 bases at J, with 11 bases between the two ends. CDR1 and CDR2 (germline): MGHRA, YSYEKL. CDR3 DNA: TGCGCCAGCAGCCAAGAACGACCGGACGACTATGGCTACACCTTC. Amino acids: CASSQERPDDYGYTF.

This chain links TRBV27 with TRBJ2-2; a possible D gene is TRBD1 (6 bases). The germline CDR1 and CDR2 sequences are MNHEY and SMNVEV (reference sequence). There are 14 residues in the CDR3. V lost 6 bases, J lost 6 bases, and 14 bases lay in between. CDR3 sequence (DNA): TGTGCCAGCAGCTACGGGACACGTCCCGGGGAGCTGTTTTTT. Its translation: CASSYGTRPGELFF.

V usage is TRBV5-8 and J usage is TRBJ1-1; a weak D match, TRBD1 (5 bases). Trimming removed 1 base from V and 5 bases from J, with 15 bases in between. From germline, CDR1 is SGHTS and CDR2 YDEGEE. The CDR3 loop spans 15 amino acids. The CDR3 region is CASSLYTGGVTEAFF. CDR3 DNA: TGTGCCAGCAGCTTGTATACAGGCGGGGTGACTGAAGCTTTCTTT.

This chain uses TRBV15 with TRBJ2-1; 9 nucleotides match TRBD1. The CDR3 is 17 residues long. J gave up 3 bases and V 3 bases, and 9 bases lay outside the gene matches. Per the germline V gene, CDR1 is LNHNV and CDR2 is YYDKDF (reference sequence). In nucleotides, the CDR3 is TGTGCCACCAGCAGTTTCAGCGGGACAGGGCACTACAATGAGCAGTTCTTC. Amino acid sequence: CATSSFSGTGHYNEQFF. The full variable domain, with the rest looked up from reference TRBV15 and TRBJ2-1, is DAMVIQNPRYQVTQFGKPVTLSCSQTLNHNVMYWYQQKSSQAPKLLFHYYDKDFNNEADTPDNFQSRRPNTSFCFLDIRSPGLGDTAMYLCATSSFSGTGHYNEQFFGPGTRLTVL.

This clone has only one observation. CDR3 in DNA: TGTGCCATCATGGGGGACAGGGCCACCTACGAGCAGTACTTC. It encodes CAIMGDRATYEQYF. V and J are TRBV10-3 and TRBJ2-7, with 9 positions matching TRBD1. CDR1 ENHRY and CDR2 SYGVKD come from the germline V gene. The CDR3 is 14 residues long. The V gene end was trimmed by 7 bases and the J gene end by 2 bases; junction bases not matched to a gene: 6.

V gene TRBV7-8 combines with J gene TRBJ2-7; 8 bases align to TRBD2. The CDR3 sequence is 17 residues long. Germline CDR1 SGHVS, CDR2 FQNEAQ. V gave up 5 bases and J gave up 0 bases; unmatched junction bases: 12. The CDR3 coding sequence is TGTGCCAGCAGCCTATTTGAAGCGGGGGTTATCTCCTACGAGCAGTACTTC. This gives the protein CASSLFEAGVISYEQYF.

The CDR3 nucleotides are TGTGCCAGCAGCCCCTTCCCCGGGACAGGGGGTACTCCTGGAGGCTACACCTTC. Its translation is CASSPFPGTGGTPGGYTF. The V gene is TRBV11-2, the J gene TRBJ1-2, with TRBD1 matching 11 bases. CDR1 is SGHAT, CDR2 FQNNGV, per germline. J lost 8 bases, V lost 5 bases, and 19 bases had no gene match. The CDR3 consists of 18 residues.

The chain combines TRBV28 with TRBJ1-4, with TRBD1 matching 11 bases. V lost 4 bases to trimming and J lost 8 bases; unmatched junction nucleotides: 6. This CDR3 contains 15 residues. Germline-derived CDR1 and CDR2 are MDHEN and SYDVKM. The CDR3 DNA sequence: TGTGCCAGCAGTTCCGGACAGGGGGCAAAGGAAAAACTGTTTTTT. Its translation: CASSSGQGAKEKLFF.

The V and J genes are TRBV7-9 and TRBJ2-7; D tentatively reads TRBD1 or TRBD2 (6 bases each). The germline V gene encodes CDR1 SEHNR and CDR2 FQNEAQ (reference sequence). Trimming took 5 bases from V and 0 from J, leaving 17 bases between them. The CDR3 covers 16 residues. The CDR3 loop reads CASSDRGDESSYEQYF. The CDR3 region has the DNA TGTGCCAGCAGCGATAGGGGGGACGAGAGCTCCTACGAGCAGTACTTC.

This rearrangement joins TRBV2 to TRBJ2-1, with D unclear. V was trimmed by 5 bases and J by 3 bases, leaving 11 bases between them. CDR3 length: 14 residues. Germline V gene data show CDR1 as SNHLY and CDR2 as FYNNEI. The CDR3 protein is CASSSAADYNEQFF. The CDR3 coding sequence is TGTGCCAGCAGTAGTGCAGCCGACTACAATGAGCAGTTCTTC. Full variable domain (rest looked up from reference TRBV2 and TRBJ2-1): EPEVTQTPSHQVTQMGQEVILRCVPISNHLYFYWYRQILGQKVEFLVSFYNNEISEKSEIFDDQFSVERPDGSNFTLKIRSTKLEDSAMYFCASSSAADYNEQFFGPGTRLTVL.

This clone showed up just once. The V gene is TRBV19, the J gene TRBJ1-2; no definite D call. The CDR3 contains 15 residues. The ends were cut back, 3 bases at V and 4 bases at J, with 15 bases in the middle. Germline V lookup: CDR1 LNHDA, CDR2 SQIVND (reference sequence). DNA of the CDR3: TGTGCCAGTAGTATCCCCGCCCAGCCTTTCTATGGCTACACCTTC. Translated: CASSIPAQPFYGYTF.

The chain couples TRBV29-1 to TRBJ2-1, with D unresolved. The V gene lost 4 bases and the J gene lost 9 bases, with 10 bases spanning the gap. This CDR3 region has 11 residues. CDR1 is SQVTM and CDR2 is ANQGSEA in the germline V gene. CDR3 loop: CSVVSWSEQFF. The CDR3, as DNA: TGCAGCGTTGTATCCTGGAGTGAGCAGTTCTTC.

The chain carries TRBV4-1 and TRBJ2-7; D is unresolved. The CDR3 runs to 13 residues. Germline V gene data show CDR1 as MGHRA and CDR2 as YSYEKL. V was shortened by 1 base and J by 2 bases, with 6 bases between the two germline ends. The CDR3 DNA is TGCGCCAGCAGCCAAGGAACAACCTACGAGCAGTACTTC. Amino acids: CASSQGTTYEQYF.

The rearrangement joins TRBV7-3 to TRBJ1-1, with D possibly being TRBD1 (5 bases). Germline values: CDR1 SGHTA, CDR2 FQGTGA. V gave up 5 bases and J gave up 3 bases, with 13 bases separating them. The CDR3 runs to 14 residues. CDR3 nucleotide sequence: TGTGCCAGCAGCACCGACAGCTGGGACACTGAAGCTTTCTTT. Protein product: CASSTDSWDTEAFF.

CDR3 in amino acids: CASSLGDPYEQYF. As DNA, the CDR3 is TGTGCCAGCAGCTTAGGAGACCCCTACGAGCAGTACTTC. This rearrangement joins TRBV11-3 to TRBJ2-7; D is ambiguous. The CDR3 is made up of 13 amino acids. In germline, CDR1 is SGHNT, CDR2 YENEEA. V was clipped by 1 base and J by 2 bases, with 6 bases between them. Drawing the rest from reference TRBV11-3 and TRBJ2-7, the complete variable domain is EAGVVQSPRYKIIEKKQPVAFWCNPISGHNTLYWYLQNLGQGPELLIRYENEEAVDDSQLPKDRFSAERLKGVDSTLKIQPAELGDSAVYLCASSLGDPYEQYFGPGTRLTVT.

The CDR3 protein is CASSLWVGQAGRGYTF. Here the CDR3 DNA reads TGTGCCAGCAGTTTATGGGTGGGGCAGGCGGGACGAGGCTACACCTTC. The chain recombines TRBV28 with TRBJ1-2; maybe TRBD1 (5 bases). The CDR3 spans 16 residues. V was clipped by 0 bases and J by 8 bases, with 19 bases between them. Germline V lookup: CDR1 MDHEN, CDR2 SYDVKM.

The chain links TRBV2 to TRBJ2-3; D may be TRBD2 (7 bases). Between the trimmed V and J ends, which lost 8 bases and 5 bases, there was a span of 20 bases. CDR1 and CDR2 from the germline V gene are SNHLY and FYNNEI. This CDR3 comprises 15 residues. In DNA form, the CDR3 reads TGTGCCAGCTCTTACGTCGGGGGGCCTGGAGATACGCAGTATTTT. Translation gives CASSYVGGPGDTQYF.